One sample yielded the 8 T cell receptor beta chains listed below, sequenced in a study of TIL therapy for anti-PD-1-resistant metastatic lung cancer. Time point indicated: pre-treatment sample, taken before nivolumab and TIL therapy. Sequencing used immunoSEQ v3. Clones were sequenced by immunoSEQ multiplex PCR, and TCRdb holds only the in-frame ones, with some missing. The sample includes about 19,000 clones, roughly 85% seen only once; the top ten take roughly 7.1%. Sequenced here: blood, sampled at baseline. These receptor sequences come from a person aged 30 to 80 with non-small cell lung cancer.

This sequence joins TRBV6-1 and TRBJ2-3; D may be TRBD2 (6 bases). The V end lost 1 base, the J end lost 1 base, and 12 bases lay between the germline ends. Germline V CDR1 and CDR2: MNHNS, SASEGT. The CDR3 is 16 residues long. The CDR3, as DNA: TGTGCCAGCAGTGAAGGAAGGTGGGGGGGCACAGATACGCAGTATTTT. This sequence encodes CASSEGRWGGTDTQYF.

The V gene is TRBV15, the J gene TRBJ2-7; 7 bases fit TRBD2. The trim removed 0 bases at V and 1 base at J, leaving 15 bases unmatched. CDR1 LNHNV and CDR2 YYDKDF come from the germline V gene (reference sequence). The CDR3 runs 19 residues. Here the CDR3 reads CATSRENFTSGVLSYEQYF. The CDR3 DNA reads TGTGCCACCAGCAGAGAGAATTTTACCAGCGGGGTTCTTTCCTACGAGCAGTACTTC.

The chain employs TRBV7-9 and TRBJ1-2, with no clear D. The V end was cut by 1 base, the J end by 9 bases, with 15 bases between. The CDR3 spans 14 residues. Germline values: CDR1 SEHNR, CDR2 FQNEAQ (reference sequence). DNA for the CDR3: TGTGCCAGCAGCTTAGGAGGCCTCGCAATTAGCTACACCTTC. Translated, it gives CASSLGGLAISYTF.

The V and J genes are TRBV3-1 (or the pseudogene TRBV3-2) and TRBJ1-5; D remains ambiguous. The CDR3 consists of 13 residues. Germline CDR1 is LGHDT and CDR2 is YNNKEL (reference sequence). The V and J ends lost 5 bases and 6 bases respectively, with 11 bases between them. CDR3 residues: CASSTLQIQPQHF. The CDR3 DNA reads as TGTGCCAGCAGCACCCTGCAGATTCAGCCCCAGCATTTT.

The CDR3 nucleotides are TGTGCCAGCAGCCCTACGGACAGGACCTACAATGAGCAGTTCTTC. This encodes CASSPTDRTYNEQFF. V gene TRBV27 combines with J gene TRBJ2-1, with 7 bases fitting TRBD1. V shed 6 bases, J shed 2 bases, and the junction held 7 bases outside the gene matches. Germline V lookup: CDR1 MNHEY, CDR2 SMNVEV (reference sequence). The CDR3 is made up of 15 amino acids.

This chain joins TRBV4-3 and TRBJ2-1; D is ambiguous. V dropped 1 base and J dropped 0 bases, with 7 bases sitting between them. The CDR3 is 15 amino acids. Germline-derived CDR1 and CDR2 are LGHNA and YSLEER. The CDR3 sequence is CASSQGPSSYNEQFF. DNA of the CDR3: TGCGCCAGCAGCCAAGGTCCGAGCTCCTACAATGAGCAGTTCTTC.

This clone was recorded once. The V and J genes are TRBV10-1 and TRBJ2-7; TRBD1 matches at 11 bases. Germline loops: CDR1 WNHNN, CDR2 SYGVQD (reference sequence). This CDR3 has 16 amino acids. Losses at the gene ends were 3 bases for V and 2 bases for J; bases not matched to a gene: 6. CDR3 DNA sequence: TGCGCCAGCAGTGATAATTGGGGACAGGGGGCCTACGAGCAGTACTTC. Translating it yields CASSDNWGQGAYEQYF.

This clone was observed a few times. The chain couples TRBV7-9 to TRBJ1-1; the D gene is possibly TRBD1 (6 bases). V was clipped by 3 bases and J by 3 bases, with 23 bases between them. The CDR3 loop spans 18 amino acids. Germline assignment: CDR1 SEHNR and CDR2 FQNEAQ (reference sequence). CDR3 in amino acids: CASSFPRGGGIMDTEAFF. In nucleotides, the CDR3 is TGTGCCAGCAGCTTCCCCCGGGGGGGCGGGATAATGGACACTGAAGCTTTCTTT.